The 25 T cell receptor beta chains presented below share a single source sample, sequenced in a study of blood T cell repertoires in COVID-19 (dated by TCRdb to the early 2020s). Library creation used the immunoSEQ multiplex PCR assay. TCRdb's version of the immuneACCESS table is confined to in-frame rearrangements and falls short of the full clone set. An unresolved V gene accounts for under half of the shortfall where checked; the remainder is of unknown origin. Here the sample has 270,000 or so clones; approximately 90% occur a single time. The top ten constitute 4.1% of the sample. Sequenced input: PBMCs or T cells enriched from blood (not recorded which). These receptors all stem from a woman under 40 with acute COVID-19.

The sample holds one count of this clone. The chain employs TRBV15 and TRBJ2-3; 7 nucleotides line up with TRBD1. This CDR3 is 18 amino acids long. The trim removed 0 bases at V and 6 bases at J, leaving 15 bases unmatched. Germline CDR1 is LNHNV and CDR2 is YYDKDF (reference sequence). The CDR3 nucleotides read TGTGCCACCAGCAGAGATTTTTCACAGGGGATGATGATGGATACGCAGTATTTT. Amino acids: CATSRDFSQGMMMDTQYF.

This clone has more than one count but fewer than ten. The genes are TRBV5-8 and TRBJ1-2; D is perhaps TRBD1 (6 bases). The V end was cut by 2 bases, the J end by 8 bases, with 10 bases between. Germline-derived CDR1 and CDR2 are SGHTS and YDEGEE. The CDR3 totals 12 residues. The CDR3 region has the DNA TGTGCCAGCAGCTTATATCAGGGGGGCTACACCTTC. It is translated as CASSLYQGGYTF.

The chain recombines TRBV6-5 with TRBJ1-5, with 7 bases that match TRBD1. CDR3 length: 15 amino acids. V was pared by 5 bases and J by 2 bases, with 6 bases of the junction left unmatched. CDR1 is MNHEY, CDR2 SVGAGI, per germline. The CDR3 region is CASSPQGFGNQPQHF. CDR3 nucleotide sequence: TGTGCCAGCAGTCCACAGGGGTTCGGCAATCAGCCCCAGCATTTT.

This rearrangement joins TRBV30 to TRBJ2-2; 9 bases line up with TRBD1. The V segment lost 2 bases and the J segment 4 bases; nucleotides outside the gene matches: 5. Germline V gives CDR1 GTSNPN, CDR2 SVGIG (reference sequence). The CDR3 consists of 15 residues. This CDR3 is CAWSKQGAATGELFF. CDR3 nucleotide sequence: TGTGCCTGGAGTAAACAGGGGGCGGCCACCGGGGAGCTGTTTTTT.

V usage is TRBV10-1 and J usage is TRBJ2-3; 11 bases match TRBD2. Unmatched junction bases numbered 9, after V lost 5 bases and J lost 5 bases. The CDR3 runs to 16 residues. CDR1 is WNHNN, CDR2 SYGVQD, per germline (reference sequence). CDR3 protein: CASSLAGGVNVDTQYF. CDR3 bases: TGCGCCAGCAGTTTAGCGGGAGGGGTCAATGTAGATACGCAGTATTTT.

V is TRBV25-1 and J is TRBJ2-1; 9 nucleotides match TRBD2. Germline assignment: CDR1 MGHDK and CDR2 SYGVNS. Trimming took 3 bases from V and 8 from J; bases not matched to a gene: 8. This CDR3 spans 15 amino acids. CDR3 sequence: CASSDQISGSYEQFF. DNA of the CDR3: TGTGCCAGCAGTGATCAGATTAGCGGGAGCTATGAGCAGTTCTTC. The full variable domain, its missing parts supplied by reference TRBV25-1 and TRBJ2-1, is EADIYQTPRYLVIGTGKKITLECSQTMGHDKMYWYQQDPGMELHLIHYSYGVNSTEKGDLSSESTVSRIRTEHFPLTLESARPSHTSQYLCASSDQISGSYEQFFGPGTRLTVL.

V and J are TRBV18 and TRBJ2-2; TRBD2 aligns across 10 bases. With V trimmed by 3 bases and J by 5 bases, 6 bases remained unmatched. This CDR3 is 16 amino acids long. Germline values: CDR1 KGHSH, CDR2 LQKENI. CDR3: CASSPLAGVGTGELFF. The DNA for the CDR3 is TGTGCCAGCTCACCCCTAGCGGGAGTTGGAACCGGGGAGCTGTTTTTT.

This chain links TRBV30 with TRBJ2-5, with D tentatively TRBD1 (5 bases). The CDR3 runs 12 residues. CDR1 GTSNPN and CDR2 SVGIG come from the germline V gene (reference sequence). V was clipped by 8 bases and J by 0 bases, with 10 bases between them. The CDR3 region is CAMNRYQETQYF. DNA for the CDR3: TGTGCCATGAACAGGTACCAAGAGACCCAGTACTTC.

The chain employs TRBV15 and TRBJ1-4, with 7 nucleotides matching TRBD1. This CDR3 has 13 residues. Germline values: CDR1 LNHNV, CDR2 YYDKDF (reference sequence). V trimming: 0 bases; J trimming: 8 bases; junction bases outside the gene matches: 0. CDR3 sequence (DNA): TGTGCCACCAGCAGAGACAGGGGGGAAAAACTGTTTTTT. It translates to CATSRDRGEKLFF.

The V gene is TRBV24-1, the J gene TRBJ2-7; 7 positions match TRBD2. The CDR3 is 12 residues long. V was pared by 9 bases and J by 2 bases, with 3 bases of the junction left unmatched. CDR1 is KGHDR, CDR2 SFDVKD, per germline. The CDR3 bases are TGTGCCACCTCGGCGGGGGCCTACGAGCAGTACTTC. Translated: CATSAGAYEQYF.

Turning to this clone: This same CDR3 is encoded by further DNA sequences in the sample. J is TRBJ2-3 and V is TRBV18; D call uncertain. The V and J ends lost 0 bases and 0 bases respectively, with 4 bases between them. The length of the CDR3 is 14 residues. In germline, CDR1 is KGHSH, CDR2 LQKENI. CDR3 in amino acids: CASSPPSSTDTQYF. Written as DNA, the CDR3 is TGTGCCAGCTCACCACCTAGTAGCACAGATACGCAGTATTTT.

The rearrangement joins TRBV5-1 to TRBJ2-7; TRBD1 agrees at 7 bases. The length of the CDR3 is 14 residues. Per germline, CDR1 SGHRS and CDR2 YFSETQ. V shed 3 bases, J shed 2 bases, and the junction held 5 bases outside the gene matches. In DNA form, the CDR3 reads TGCGCCAGCAGCTCTGGACAGGTGGCCTACGAGCAGTACTTC. Translated, it gives CASSSGQVAYEQYF.

The chain couples TRBV10-3 to TRBJ1-5; D might be TRBD1 (5 bases). This CDR3 spans 17 amino acids. Trimming stripped 4 bases from V and 0 bases from J, with 16 bases between. The germline gives CDR1 ENHRY, CDR2 SYGVKD. For the CDR3, the DNA is TGTGCCATCAGTGGCTCAGACCTCGGGGGTAGCAATCAGCCCCAGCATTTT. It translates to CAISGSDLGGSNQPQHF.

The chain uses TRBV7-9 and TRBJ2-1; D might be TRBD2 (5 bases). Germline V gives CDR1 SEHNR, CDR2 FQNEAQ (reference sequence). Between the trimmed V and J ends, which lost 8 bases and 4 bases, there was a span of 18 bases. The CDR3 has 15 residues. The CDR3 here is CASSRERTIYNEQFF. The CDR3, as DNA: TGTGCCAGCTCGAGGGAGCGGACCATATACAATGAGCAGTTCTTC.

V is TRBV24-1 and J is TRBJ1-2; 9 bases match TRBD1. CDR1 is KGHDR, CDR2 SFDVKD, per germline. This CDR3 has 16 amino acids. Trimming removed 4 bases from V and 8 bases from J; junction bases left unmatched: 13. The CDR3 nucleotides read TGTGCCACCAGTGAACCGGGACAGGGATCTTCTGAAGGCTACACCTTC. It encodes CATSEPGQGSSEGYTF.

J is TRBJ2-1 and V is TRBV5-1; TRBD2 matches at 8 bases. The J segment lost 6 bases and the V segment lost 1 base, leaving 6 bases of the junction unmatched. This CDR3 region has 15 residues. Germline V gene sequence: CDR1 SGHRS, CDR2 YFSETQ. CDR3 sequence reads: CASSLQAGEVNEQFF. CDR3 coding DNA: TGCGCCAGCAGCTTGCAAGCGGGAGAGGTCAATGAGCAGTTCTTC.

CDR3 region: CASSPGQGVVSYEQYF. CDR3 nucleotides: TGCGCCAGCAGCCCGGGACAGGGTGTCGTGTCCTACGAGCAGTACTTC. The V call is TRBV4-1, the J call TRBJ2-7, with 9 bases identical to TRBD1. From germline, CDR1 is MGHRA and CDR2 YSYEKL. Trimming cost V 4 bases and J 1 base; bases outside gene matches: 8. The CDR3 has 16 amino acids.

This chain uses TRBV7-8 with TRBJ1-1; D is unresolved. The CDR3 spans 17 residues. Germline CDR1 reads SGHVS; CDR2 reads FQNEAQ. Trimming shortened V by 1 base and J by 5 bases, and 20 bases separated the two germline ends. For the CDR3, the DNA is TGTGCCAGCAGCTTAGTGTCCCATCTTATGGCGGGTACTGAAGCTTTCTTT. It codes for CASSLVSHLMAGTEAFF. The full variable domain, its missing parts supplied by reference TRBV7-8 and TRBJ1-1, is GAGVSQSPRYKVAKRGQDVALRCDPISGHVSLFWYQQALGQGPEFLTYFQNEAQLDKSGLPSDRFFAERPEGSVSTLKIQRTQQEDSAVYLCASSLVSHLMAGTEAFFGQGTRLTVV.

The chain joins TRBV28 to TRBJ1-3; 7 nucleotides match TRBD1. This CDR3 contains 14 residues. The junction had 3 bases not matched to a gene; V was cut back by 4 bases and J by 3 bases. From germline, CDR1 is MDHEN and CDR2 SYDVKM. The DNA of the CDR3 is TGTGCCAGCAGTTCCGGGACAGTTGGAAACACCATATATTTT. Encoded protein: CASSSGTVGNTIYF. The complete variable domain, with remaining parts taken from reference TRBV28 and TRBJ1-3, reads DVKVTQSSRYLVKRTGEKVFLECVQDMDHENMFWYRQDPGLGLRLIYFSYDVKMKEKGDIPEGYSVSREKKERFSLILESASTNQTSMYLCASSSGTVGNTIYFGEGSWLTVV.

The CDR3 spells CASSQGQGGNYGYTF. In nucleotides, the CDR3 is TGCGCCAGCAGCCAGGGACAGGGTGGTAACTATGGCTACACCTTC. The rearrangement joins TRBV4-1 to TRBJ1-2; 9 positions match TRBD1. The germline gives CDR1 MGHRA, CDR2 YSYEKL. The trim removed 3 bases at V and 1 base at J, leaving 3 bases unmatched. The CDR3 is made up of 15 amino acids.

This clone was seen once. This chain joins TRBV4-2 and TRBJ2-7; 11 nucleotides align to TRBD2. Germline V CDR1 and CDR2: LGHNA, YNFKEQ. CDR3 length: 16 residues. Trimming cost V 2 bases and J 5 bases; bases outside gene matches: 8. CDR3 in DNA: TGTGCCAGCAGCCAACGTCCCATTAGCGGGGGGGACGAGCAGTACTTC. Amino acid sequence: CASSQRPISGGDEQYF.

The chain carries TRBV29-1 and TRBJ1-1; D ambiguous. The V and J ends lost 4 bases and 1 base respectively, with 16 bases between them. The CDR3 sequence is 15 residues long. Germline V CDR1 and CDR2: SQVTM, ANQGSEA. The CDR3, as DNA: TGCAGCGTTGTGGGTTTCATGAGGGAGAACACTGAAGCTTTCTTT. Residues: CSVVGFMRENTEAFF.

This chain joins TRBV30 and TRBJ1-2, with 8 nucleotides matching TRBD1. This CDR3 spans 11 amino acids. The J segment lost 8 bases and the V segment lost 5 bases, leaving 4 bases of the junction unmatched. Germline V lookup: CDR1 GTSNPN, CDR2 SVGIG (reference sequence). CDR3 sequence (DNA): TGTGCCTGGTCGACAGGGGTCGGCTACACCTTC. It is translated as CAWSTGVGYTF.

The chain employs TRBV28 and TRBJ1-4; no reliable D call. The CDR3 has 15 residues. The V and J ends lost 6 bases and 5 bases respectively, with 16 bases between them. CDR1 and CDR2 from the germline V gene are MDHEN and SYDVKM. The CDR3 loop is CASRSTGRENEKLFF. CDR3 coding DNA: TGTGCCAGCAGGTCCACCGGGAGGGAGAATGAAAAACTGTTTTTT. Variable domain in full (rest from reference TRBV28 and TRBJ1-4): DVKVTQSSRYLVKRTGEKVFLECVQDMDHENMFWYRQDPGLGLRLIYFSYDVKMKEKGDIPEGYSVSREKKERFSLILESASTNQTSMYLCASRSTGRENEKLFFGSGTQLSVL.

The chain recombines TRBV29-1 with TRBJ1-1, with unresolved D. Germline V gives CDR1 SQVTM, CDR2 ANQGSEA. This CDR3 spans 11 amino acids. V lost 3 bases to trimming and J lost 10 bases, with 12 bases between them. The CDR3 DNA sequence: TGCAGCGTTGAGGGAGCGCCTGGAGCTTTCTTT. Protein sequence: CSVEGAPGAFF.